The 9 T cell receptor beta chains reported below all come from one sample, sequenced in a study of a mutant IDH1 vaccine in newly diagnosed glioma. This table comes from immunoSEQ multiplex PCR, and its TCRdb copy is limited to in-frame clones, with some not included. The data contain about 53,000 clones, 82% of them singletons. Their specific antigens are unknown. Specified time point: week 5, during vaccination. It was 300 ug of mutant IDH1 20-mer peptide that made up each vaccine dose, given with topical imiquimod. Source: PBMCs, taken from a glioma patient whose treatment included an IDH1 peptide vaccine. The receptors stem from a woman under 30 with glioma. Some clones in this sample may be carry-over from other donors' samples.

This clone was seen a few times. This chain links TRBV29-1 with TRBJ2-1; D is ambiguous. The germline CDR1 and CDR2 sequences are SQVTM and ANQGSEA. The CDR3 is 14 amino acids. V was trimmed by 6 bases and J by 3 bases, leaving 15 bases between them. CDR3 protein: CSVRTQSSYNEQFF. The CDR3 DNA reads TGCAGCGTGCGGACCCAGAGCAGCTACAATGAGCAGTTCTTC.

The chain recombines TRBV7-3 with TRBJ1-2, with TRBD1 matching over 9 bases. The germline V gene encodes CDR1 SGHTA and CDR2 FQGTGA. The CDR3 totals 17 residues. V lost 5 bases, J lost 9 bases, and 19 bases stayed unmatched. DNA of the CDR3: TGTGCCAGCAGCACAGGGACAGGGATAGAGACGGTTCGCAGCTACACCTTC. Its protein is CASSTGTGIETVRSYTF.

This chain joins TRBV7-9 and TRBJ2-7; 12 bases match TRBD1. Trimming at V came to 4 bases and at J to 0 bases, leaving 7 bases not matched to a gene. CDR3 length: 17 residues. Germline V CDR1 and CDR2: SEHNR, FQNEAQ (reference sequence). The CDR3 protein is CASSWGQGAPSSYEQYF. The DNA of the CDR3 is TGTGCCAGCAGCTGGGGACAGGGGGCCCCGAGCTCCTACGAGCAGTACTTC.

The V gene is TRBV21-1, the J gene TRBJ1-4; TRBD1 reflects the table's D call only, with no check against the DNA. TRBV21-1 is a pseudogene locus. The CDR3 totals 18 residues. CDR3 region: CASSKIRDREPTNEKLFF. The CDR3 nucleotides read TGTGCCAGCAGCAAAATCAGGGACAGGGAGCCAACTAATGAAAAACTGTTTTTT.

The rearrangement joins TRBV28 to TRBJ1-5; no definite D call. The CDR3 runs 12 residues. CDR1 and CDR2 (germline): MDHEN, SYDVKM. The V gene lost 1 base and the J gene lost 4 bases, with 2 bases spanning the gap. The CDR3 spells CASSLLNQPQHF. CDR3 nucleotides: TGTGCCAGCAGTTTATTAAATCAGCCCCAGCATTTT.

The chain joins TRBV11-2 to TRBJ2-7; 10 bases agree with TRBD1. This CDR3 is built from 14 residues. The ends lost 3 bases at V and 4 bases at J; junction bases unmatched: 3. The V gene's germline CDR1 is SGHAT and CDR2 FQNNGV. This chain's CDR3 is CASSLTGGGYEQYF. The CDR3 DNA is TGTGCCAGCAGCTTGACAGGGGGCGGGTACGAGCAGTACTTC.

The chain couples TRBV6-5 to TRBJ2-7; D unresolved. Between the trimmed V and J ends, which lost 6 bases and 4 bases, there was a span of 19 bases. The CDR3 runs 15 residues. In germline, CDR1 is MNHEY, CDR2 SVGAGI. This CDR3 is CASSSRFSEGYEQYF. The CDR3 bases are TGTGCCAGCAGCTCGCGGTTTTCAGAAGGGTACGAGCAGTACTTC.

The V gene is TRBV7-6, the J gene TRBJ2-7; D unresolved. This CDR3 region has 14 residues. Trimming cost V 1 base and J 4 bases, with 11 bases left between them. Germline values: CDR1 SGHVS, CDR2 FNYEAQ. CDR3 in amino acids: CASSLGGRAYEQYF. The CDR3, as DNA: TGTGCCAGCAGCTTAGGGGGTAGGGCTTACGAGCAGTACTTC. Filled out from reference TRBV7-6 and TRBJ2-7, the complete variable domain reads GAGVSQSPRYKVTKRGQDVALRCDPISGHVSLYWYRQALGQGPEFLTYFNYEAQQDKSGLPNDRFSAERPEGSISTLTIQRTEQRDSAMYRCASSLGGRAYEQYFGPGTRLTVT.

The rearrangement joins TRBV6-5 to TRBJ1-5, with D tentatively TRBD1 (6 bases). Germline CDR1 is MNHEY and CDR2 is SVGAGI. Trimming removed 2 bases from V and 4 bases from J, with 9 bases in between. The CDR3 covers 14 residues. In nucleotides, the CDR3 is TGTGCCAGCAGTTACGCAACAGGGAATCAGCCCCAGCATTTT. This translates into CASSYATGNQPQHF.